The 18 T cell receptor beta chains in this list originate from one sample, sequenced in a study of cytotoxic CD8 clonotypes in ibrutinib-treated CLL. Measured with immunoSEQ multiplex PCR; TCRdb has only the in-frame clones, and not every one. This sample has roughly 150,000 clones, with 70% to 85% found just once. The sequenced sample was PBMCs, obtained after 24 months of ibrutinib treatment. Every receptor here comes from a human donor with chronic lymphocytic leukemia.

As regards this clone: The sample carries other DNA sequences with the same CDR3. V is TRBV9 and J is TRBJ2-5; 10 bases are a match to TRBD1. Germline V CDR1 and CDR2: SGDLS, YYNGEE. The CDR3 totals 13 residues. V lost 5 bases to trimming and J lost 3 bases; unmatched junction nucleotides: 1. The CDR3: CASSGTGEETQYF. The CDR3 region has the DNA TGTGCCAGCAGTGGGACAGGGGAAGAGACCCAGTACTTC.

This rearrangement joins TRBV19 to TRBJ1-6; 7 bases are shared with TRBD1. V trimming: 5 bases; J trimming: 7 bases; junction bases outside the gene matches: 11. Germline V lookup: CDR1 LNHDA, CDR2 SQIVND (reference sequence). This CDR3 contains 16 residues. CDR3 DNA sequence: TGTGCCAGTAGTTACCGACTAGACAGGGCCAATTCACCCCTCCACTTT. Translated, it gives CASSYRLDRANSPLHF. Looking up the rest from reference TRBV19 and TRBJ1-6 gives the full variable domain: DGGITQSPKYLFRKEGQNVTLSCEQNLNHDAMYWYRQDPGQGLRLIYYSQIVNDFQKGDIAEGYSVSREKKESFPLTVTSAQKNPTAFYLCASSYRLDRANSPLHFGNGTRLTVT.

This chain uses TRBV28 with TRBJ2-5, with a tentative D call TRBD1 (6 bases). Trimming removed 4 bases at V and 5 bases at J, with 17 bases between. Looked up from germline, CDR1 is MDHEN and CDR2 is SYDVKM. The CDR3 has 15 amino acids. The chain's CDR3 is CASSSSGTPRETQYF. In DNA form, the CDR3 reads TGTGCCAGCAGTTCCTCCGGGACACCGAGGGAGACCCAGTACTTC. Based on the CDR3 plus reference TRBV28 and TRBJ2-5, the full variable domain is DVKVTQSSRYLVKRTGEKVFLECVQDMDHENMFWYRQDPGLGLRLIYFSYDVKMKEKGDIPEGYSVSREKKERFSLILESASTNQTSMYLCASSSSGTPRETQYFGPGTRLLVL.

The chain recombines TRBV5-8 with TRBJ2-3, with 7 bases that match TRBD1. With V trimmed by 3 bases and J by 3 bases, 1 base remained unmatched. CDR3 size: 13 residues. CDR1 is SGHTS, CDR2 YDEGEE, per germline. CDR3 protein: CASSYRGTDTQYF. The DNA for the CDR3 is TGTGCCAGCAGCTACAGGGGAACAGATACGCAGTATTTT.

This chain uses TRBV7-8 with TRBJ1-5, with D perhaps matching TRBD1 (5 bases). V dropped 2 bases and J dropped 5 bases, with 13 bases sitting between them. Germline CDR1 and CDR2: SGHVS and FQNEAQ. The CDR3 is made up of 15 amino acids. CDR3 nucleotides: TGTGCCAGCAGCTTAAGGATTGGGGCGGATCAGCCCCAGCATTTT. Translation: CASSLRIGADQPQHF.

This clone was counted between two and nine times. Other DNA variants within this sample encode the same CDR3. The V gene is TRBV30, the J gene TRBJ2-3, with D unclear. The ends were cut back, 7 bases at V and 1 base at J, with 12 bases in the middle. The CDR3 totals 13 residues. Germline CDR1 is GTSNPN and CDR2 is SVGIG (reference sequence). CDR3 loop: CAFYRARTDTQYF. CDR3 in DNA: TGTGCCTTTTACCGGGCCCGCACAGATACGCAGTATTTT.

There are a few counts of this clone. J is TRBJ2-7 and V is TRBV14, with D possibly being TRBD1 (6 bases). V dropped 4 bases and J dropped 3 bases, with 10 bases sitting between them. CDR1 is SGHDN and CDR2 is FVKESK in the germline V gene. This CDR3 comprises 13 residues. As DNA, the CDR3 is TGTGCCAGCAGCCGGCAGGGGCACTACGAGCAGTACTTC. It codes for CASSRQGHYEQYF.

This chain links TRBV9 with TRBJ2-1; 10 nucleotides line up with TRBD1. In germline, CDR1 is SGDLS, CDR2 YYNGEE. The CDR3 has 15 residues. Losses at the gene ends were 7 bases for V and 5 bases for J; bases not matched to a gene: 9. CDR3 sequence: CASARWGTGDNEQFF. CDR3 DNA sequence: TGTGCCAGCGCTCGGTGGGGGACAGGGGACAATGAGCAGTTCTTC.

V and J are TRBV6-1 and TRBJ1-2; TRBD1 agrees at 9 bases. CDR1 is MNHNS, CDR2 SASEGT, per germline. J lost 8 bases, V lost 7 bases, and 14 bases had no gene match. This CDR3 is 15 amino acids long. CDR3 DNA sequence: TGTGCCAGCAACGAGGGGCGGACAGGGGCTCGGGGCTACACCTTC. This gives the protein CASNEGRTGARGYTF.

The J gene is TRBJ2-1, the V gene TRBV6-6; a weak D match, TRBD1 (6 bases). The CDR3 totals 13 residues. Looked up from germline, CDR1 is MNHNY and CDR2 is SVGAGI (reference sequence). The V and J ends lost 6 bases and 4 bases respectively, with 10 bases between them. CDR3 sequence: CASSLTGYNEQFF. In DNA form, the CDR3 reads TGTGCCAGCAGCCTTACAGGGTACAATGAGCAGTTCTTC.

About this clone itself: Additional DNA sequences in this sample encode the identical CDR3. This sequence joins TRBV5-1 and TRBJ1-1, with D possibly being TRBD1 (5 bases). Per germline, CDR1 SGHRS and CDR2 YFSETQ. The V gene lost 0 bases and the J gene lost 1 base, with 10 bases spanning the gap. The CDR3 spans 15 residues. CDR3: CASSLDGGRNTEAFF. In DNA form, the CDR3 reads TGCGCCAGCAGCTTGGATGGGGGTCGGAACACTGAAGCTTTCTTT. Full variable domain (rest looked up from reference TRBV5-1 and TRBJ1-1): KAGVTQTPRYLIKTRGQQVTLSCSPISGHRSVSWYQQTPGQGLQFLFEYFSETQRNKGNFPGRFSGRQFSNSRSEMNVSTLELGDSALYLCASSLDGGRNTEAFFGQGTRLTVV.

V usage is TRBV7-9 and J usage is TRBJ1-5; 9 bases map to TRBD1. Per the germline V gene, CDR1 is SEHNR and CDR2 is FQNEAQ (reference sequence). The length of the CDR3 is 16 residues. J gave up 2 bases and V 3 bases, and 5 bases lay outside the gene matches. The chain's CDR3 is CASSLGTGRGNQPQHF. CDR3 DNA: TGTGCCAGCAGCTTGGGGACAGGGAGAGGCAATCAGCCCCAGCATTTT.

The CDR3 loop is CASSSRLPGPTIPGNTIYF. The CDR3 coding sequence is TGTGCCAGCAGCTCGCGCCTCCCGGGACCGACCATTCCTGGAAACACCATATATTTT. This chain joins TRBV7-3 and TRBJ1-3; possibly TRBD1 for D (5 bases). This CDR3 region has 19 residues. Per the germline V gene, CDR1 is SGHTA and CDR2 is FQGTGA. Deletions cut 4 bases from V and 2 bases from J, with 24 bases between.

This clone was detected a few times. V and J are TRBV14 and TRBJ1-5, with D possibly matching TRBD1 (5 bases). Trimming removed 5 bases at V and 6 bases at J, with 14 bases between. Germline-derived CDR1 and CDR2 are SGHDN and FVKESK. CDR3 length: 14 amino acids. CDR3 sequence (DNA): TGTGCCAGCAGCTTCGGGGGGGGTAGTCAGCCCCAGCATTTT. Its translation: CASSFGGGSQPQHF. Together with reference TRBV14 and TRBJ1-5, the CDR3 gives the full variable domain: EAGVTQFPSHSVIEKGQTVTLRCDPISGHDNLYWYRRVMGKEIKFLLHFVKESKQDESGMPNNRFLAERTGGTYSTLKVQPAELEDSGVYFCASSFGGGSQPQHFGDGTRLSIL.

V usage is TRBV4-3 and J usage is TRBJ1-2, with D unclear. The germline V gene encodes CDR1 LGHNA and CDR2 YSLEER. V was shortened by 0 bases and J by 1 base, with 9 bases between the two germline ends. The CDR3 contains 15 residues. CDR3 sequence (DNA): TGCGCCAGCAGCCAAGATGCCGGGTTTAACTATGGCTACACCTTC. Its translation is CASSQDAGFNYGYTF.

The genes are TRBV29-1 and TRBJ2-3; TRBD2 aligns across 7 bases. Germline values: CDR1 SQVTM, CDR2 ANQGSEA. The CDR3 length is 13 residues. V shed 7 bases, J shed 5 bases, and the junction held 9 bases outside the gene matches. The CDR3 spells CSANSGNGDTQYF. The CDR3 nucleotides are TGCAGCGCTAACAGCGGGAATGGAGATACGCAGTATTTT.

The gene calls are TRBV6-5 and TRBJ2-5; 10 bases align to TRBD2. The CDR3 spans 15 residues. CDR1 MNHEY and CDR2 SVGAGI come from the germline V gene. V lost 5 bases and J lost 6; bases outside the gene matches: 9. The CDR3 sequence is CASSPRRTSGQTQYF. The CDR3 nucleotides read TGTGCCAGCAGTCCACGACGGACTAGCGGACAGACCCAGTACTTC.

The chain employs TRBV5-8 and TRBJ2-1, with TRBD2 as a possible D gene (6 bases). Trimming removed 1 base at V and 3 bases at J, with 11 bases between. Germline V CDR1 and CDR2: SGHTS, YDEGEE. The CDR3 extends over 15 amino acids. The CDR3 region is CASSLIREYYNEQFF. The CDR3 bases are TGTGCCAGCAGCTTGATACGGGAGTACTACAATGAGCAGTTCTTC.